The rows below give T cell receptor beta chains drawn from one sample of a study of cytotoxic CD8 clonotypes in ibrutinib-treated CLL. Profiling relied on immunoSEQ multiplex PCR, and the TCRdb table lists in-frame clones only, not all of them. The sample includes approximately 320,000 clones, roughly two thirds of them seen just once. The sequencing used PBMCs, collected after 36 months of ibrutinib treatment. Source of these receptors: a human donor with chronic lymphocytic leukemia. CDR3s include the opening cysteine and the closing phenylalanine or tryptophan. D genes are given only for firm matches. For some rows the clone size is stated as once, few or many, or as a class when expanded; others skip it.

TRBJ2-5 - few TRBV14 TGTGCCAGCAGCCCAGATGGGAGTTGGGCCCAGTACTTC CASSPDGSWAQYF
TRBJ1-5 - - TRBV25-1 TGTGCCAGCAGTCAAAAGGGGGGACAAGATCAGCCCCAGCATTTT CASSQKGGQDQPQHF
TRBJ2-7 TRBD1 few TRBV27 TGTGCCAGCAGTTTGAACAGGGGCTACGAGCAGTACTTC CASSLNRGYEQYF
TRBJ2-7 TRBD2 once TRBV5-1 TGCGCCAGCAGCTTGTCGACTAGCGGCTACGAGCAGTACTTC CASSLSTSGYEQYF
TRBJ2-7 - - TRBV7-6 TGTGCCAGCAGCTTAGTAGTAGGGGGCGAGCAGTACTTC CASSLVVGGEQYF
TRBJ2-5 - - TRBV5-1 TGCGCCAGCAGCTCAGACCCTGGGGCCAGGGAGACCCAGTACTTC CASSSDPGARETQYF
TRBJ1-2 - - TRBV7-2 TGTGCCAGCAGCTTCGCGAAGGTGTGGCAGGGAGACAGCTACACCTTC CASSFAKVWQGDSYTF
TRBJ1-5 TRBD1 few TRBV6-5 TGTGCCAGCAGCCAGGACAGGAGCAATCAGCCCCAGCATTTT CASSQDRSNQPQHF
TRBJ1-5 - - TRBV6-1 TGTGCCAGCAGTGAGCAGGATGGAAATAGCAATCAGCCCCAGCATTTT CASSEQDGNSNQPQHF
TRBJ1-3 - - TRBV5-8 TGTGCCAGCAGCTTGGGGGTAGGGGAAGTCTCTGGAAACACCATATATTTT CASSLGVGEVSGNTIYF
TRBJ2-3 - - TRBV19 TGTGCCAGTAGTATAGGTGGAAAAGATACGCAGTATTTT CASSIGGKDTQYF
TRBJ2-3 - - TRBV7-3 TGTGCCAGCAGCTTAATTCCTAGCGCAGATACGCAGTATTTT CASSLIPSADTQYF
TRBJ2-3 - - TRBV20-1 TGCAGTGCTGGAGATACGCAGTATTTT CSAGDTQYF
TRBJ1-6 - - TRBV28 TGTGCCAGCAGTTTTAGCAGGAGTAATTCACCCCTCCACTTT CASSFSRSNSPLHF
TRBJ1-3 - few TRBV10-3 TGTGCCATCAGTGAGCCGAGGACGGGCAGCTCTGGAAACACCATATATTTT CAISEPRTGSSGNTIYF
TRBJ2-3 - - TRBV9 TGTGCCAGCAGCGTAGCTGGGGACACAGATACGCAGTATTTT CASSVAGDTDTQYF
TRBJ2-3 TRBD2 once TRBV14 TGTGCCAGCAGTCAAGTAACGGGGGGGCATGATACGCAGTATTTT CASSQVTGGHDTQYF
TRBJ2-7 TRBD1 - TRBV25-1 TGTGCCAGCAGTGAATCTACAGGGGGTCCGTACGAGCAGTACTTC CASSESTGGPYEQYF
TRBJ2-7 - - TRBV11-2 TGTGCCAGCAGCCTTGCGTGGGCAGTGAGGGGCGAGCAGTACTTC CASSLAWAVRGEQYF
TRBJ2-1 TRBD2 - TRBV4-1 TGCGCCAGCAGCCAAGTGTCGGGAGGGACCTACAATGAGCAGTTCTTC CASSQVSGGTYNEQFF
TRBJ1-2 - - TRBV13 TGTGCCAGCAGCTCCCGGGTATTTAACTATGGCTACACCTTC CASSSRVFNYGYTF
TRBJ2-7 - - TRBV6-4 TGTGCCAGCCGCTACGAGCAGTACTTC CASRYEQYF
TRBJ2-2 TRBD1 - TRBV7-9 TGTGCCAGCAGCGGACAGGGGTTGGAGCTGTTTTTT CASSGQGLELFF
TRBJ1-1 - - TRBV5-1 TGCGCCAGCAGCTCGGCGGGGGCCCCCTCTGAAGCTTTCTTT CASSSAGAPSEAFF
TRBJ2-3 TRBD1 - TRBV6-6 TGTGCCAGCAGTTATAGGGGACAGGGCGCAGATACGCAGTATTTT CASSYRGQGADTQYF
TRBJ1-4 - - TRBV7-8 TGTGCACCCCACCGGGGCAGGGTAGGGAGTAATGAAAAACTGTTTTTT CAPHRGRVGSNEKLFF
TRBJ2-1 - few TRBV5-4 TGTGCCAGCAGCTTGAGCGTGATGGGGGGCCCCTACAATGAGCAGTTCTTC CASSLSVMGGPYNEQFF
TRBJ2-7 - - TRBV6-1 TGTGCCAGCACCCCGGGACCCGGGGACTACGAGCAGTACTTC CASTPGPGDYEQYF
TRBJ2-2 - - TRBV21-1 TGTGCCAGCAGTAAACTGGGGGCGGTGATCCCCACCGGGGAGCTGTTTTTT CASSKLGAVIPTGELFF
TRBJ2-5 TRBD1 - TRBV5-1 TGCGCCAGCAGCTCGGTACGACCAGGGGGCTGGGGGGAGACCCAGTACTTC CASSSVRPGGWGETQYF
TRBJ1-4 - - TRBV9 TGTGCCAGCAGCGCCTCCGGCGGGCGTAATGAAAAACTGTTTTTT CASSASGGRNEKLFF
TRBJ2-7 - - TRBV28 TGTGCCAGCAGTTTATGGAGCTCCTACGAGCAGTACTTC CASSLWSSYEQYF
TRBJ1-1 TRBD1 - TRBV4-3 TGCGCCAGCAGCACCCGGGACAGGACCACTGAAGCTTTCTTT CASSTRDRTTEAFF
TRBJ2-2 - - TRBV10-2 TGCGCCAGCTACATGGCCGGGGAGCTGTTTTTT CASYMAGELFF
TRBJ2-7 TRBD2 few TRBV6-5 TGTGCCAGCACCCCAGCGGGGCTCTCCTACGAGCAGTACTTC CASTPAGLSYEQYF
TRBJ2-7 - - TRBV27 TGTGCCAGCAGTTCCTCCCCCTACGAGCAGTACTTC CASSSSPYEQYF
TRBJ1-1 - - TRBV5-1 TGCGCCAGCCAGACGGGGACACAGGGGAACACTGAAGCTTTCTTT CASQTGTQGNTEAFF
TRBJ2-5 - - TRBV7-2 TGTGCCAGCAGCTTAGGTGGGGGCTGGGAGACCCAGTACTTC CASSLGGGWETQYF
TRBJ2-1 - - TRBV18 TGTGCCAGCTCCCTCGGGCGGAGGGCCGCCAACGGGAATGAGCAGTTCTTC CASSLGRRAANGNEQFF
TRBJ2-7 - - TRBV11-3 TGTGCCAGCAGCTCAGGGGAGGAAGGCTACGAGCAGTACTTC CASSSGEEGYEQYF
TRBJ2-3 TRBD2 - TRBV6-5 TGTGCCAGCAGCCCTCTAGCGGGGGGGACAGATACGCAGTATTTT CASSPLAGGTDTQYF
TRBJ2-3 TRBD1 - TRBV29-1 TGCAGCGTTGATCGGCAGGGGGCAGATACGCAGTATTTT CSVDRQGADTQYF